The T cell receptor (beta chain) under discussion was sequenced for a study of naive and memory T cell subsets. With 5 bases clipped from V and 5 bases from J, the junction kept 14 bases outside the gene matches. This CDR3 comprises 17 residues. CDR1 SGHTA and CDR2 FQGNSA come from the germline V gene. As for this clonotype: Its antigen remains unidentified.

Study results and limitations: Naive repertoires, especially CD8, held a few larger clonotypes, possibly memory cells re-expressing CD45RA.

The beta constant-region primer was an equimolar mix of two oligonucleotides covering TRBC1 and TRBC2. Ligated cDNA was amplified by four rounds of PCR with nested alpha and beta constant-region primers and SP2. TCRdb called the UMI-ligation and nested PCR reads again in MiXCR, with one record for every CDR3 protein. The data hold roughly 140,000 distinct CDR3 sequences, with roughly a fifth observed a single time. The source of this sequence is a human donor in good health. Sequenced input: naive CD8+ T cells from blood. The chain couples TRBV7-2 to TRBJ2-5; 10 bases map to TRBD2. DNA of the CDR3: TGTGCCAGCAGCCCTGACCCGGGACTAGCGCTACGCGAGACCCAGTACTTC. Residues: CASSPDPGLALRETQYF.